These 22 T cell receptor beta chains came from one sample sequenced in a study of human T cells and chemical hapten exposure. Time point described: patch test 1, 2 weeks after DPC sensitization. Treatment described: therapeutic diphenylcyclopropenone sensitization with weekly scalp DPC. A single record per CDR3 protein comes from TCRdb applying MiXCR to the RACE reads. The sample has 180,000 or so distinct CDR3 sequences; more than 12% are singletons. Specimen: whole blood, collected in connection with sensitization to the hapten diphenylcyclopropenone (DPC). These TCRs come from a woman aged 25 to 39 with alopecia areata. Some clones in this sample may be carry-over from other donors' samples.

This clonotype was counted between two and nine times. This rearrangement joins TRBV12-3 or TRBV12-4 to TRBJ2-5; TRBD2 aligns across 7 bases. The CDR3 covers 16 residues. Trimming at V came to 3 bases and at J to 2 bases, leaving 9 bases not matched to a gene. The DNA for the CDR3 is TGTGCCAGCAGTTTCGCGGGGGTAGGAGGGCAAGAGACCCAGTACTTC. It encodes CASSFAGVGGQETQYF.

The rearrangement joins TRBV18 to TRBJ2-1; the match to TRBD1 covers 11 bases. Per the germline V gene, CDR1 is KGHSH and CDR2 is LQKENI. The CDR3 runs 21 residues. Unmatched junction bases numbered 20, after V lost 4 bases and J lost 3 bases. CDR3 nucleotide sequence: TGTGCCAGCTCACGACCCCCCGGACAGGGGGCTTTAGGGGGGAGCTACAATGAGCAGTTCTTC. Its protein is CASSRPPGQGALGGSYNEQFF.

This clonotype was observed many times. The chain combines TRBV5-6 with TRBJ1-5; tentatively, D is TRBD1 (5 bases). CDR3 length: 15 residues. Trimming left V 4 bases short and J 7 bases short, with 18 bases between. Germline-derived CDR1 and CDR2 are SGHDT and YYEEEE. The CDR3 DNA reads TGTGCCAGCAGCATCGGGGGAGGGCTGCGACAGCCCCAGCATTTT. Translated, it gives CASSIGGGLRQPQHF. The entire variable domain, with the rest obtained from reference TRBV5-6 and TRBJ1-5, is as follows: DAGVTQSPTHLIKTRGQQVTLRCSPKSGHDTVSWYQQALGQGPQFIFQYYEEEERQRGNFPDRFSGHQFPNYSSELNVNALLLGDSALYLCASSIGGGLRQPQHFGDGTRLSIL.

Here the CDR3 reads CASSPAGATYNEQFF. For the CDR3, the DNA is TGTGCCAGCAGTCCGGCGGGGGCAACCTACAATGAGCAGTTCTTC. The genes are TRBV6-2 or TRBV6-3 and TRBJ2-1; the D gene is possibly TRBD2 (7 bases). Deletions cut 5 bases from V and 2 bases from J, with 13 bases between. The CDR3 length is 15 residues. Germline-derived CDR1 and CDR2 are MNHEY and SVGEGT.

This clonotype came up many times. CDR3 DNA: TGTGCCAGCAGTAAGAGACGGGAGAACACTGAAGCTTTCTTT. This translates into CASSKRRENTEAFF. The chain recombines TRBV6-4 with TRBJ1-1, with D unresolved. CDR1 and CDR2 from the germline V gene are MRHNA and SNTAGT. Trimming left V 5 bases short and J 1 base short, with 11 bases between. The CDR3 extends over 14 amino acids.

This clonotype was found a few times. J is TRBJ1-4 and V is TRBV28, with D possibly being TRBD1 (5 bases). The germline CDR1 and CDR2 sequences are MDHEN and SYDVKM. V shed 6 bases and J shed 6 bases, with 14 bases lying between them. The CDR3 is 14 residues long. The CDR3 coding sequence is TGTGCCAGCAGCTCCCGGGGGGGGGATGAAAAACTGTTTTTT. Its protein is CASSSRGGDEKLFF. Looking up the rest from reference TRBV28 and TRBJ1-4 gives the full variable domain: DVKVTQSSRYLVKRTGEKVFLECVQDMDHENMFWYRQDPGLGLRLIYFSYDVKMKEKGDIPEGYSVSREKKERFSLILESASTNQTSMYLCASSSRGGDEKLFFGSGTQLSVL.

This clonotype was picked up a small number of times. This chain connects TRBV6-2 or TRBV6-3 to TRBJ2-5; D not certain. The V end was cut by 0 bases, the J end by 1 base, with 12 bases between. The CDR3 sequence is 16 residues long. Germline V gene lookup returns CDR1 MNHEY and CDR2 SVGEGT. CDR3 nucleotides: TGTGCCAGCAGTTACTCGATTTTGGGCAGCCAAGAGACCCAGTACTTC. It is translated as CASSYSILGSQETQYF.

This clonotype was picked up many times. The chain is built from TRBV7-2 and TRBJ1-5; D not resolved. Trimming pared 0 bases from V and 3 bases from J, leaving 9 bases between. This CDR3 region has 15 residues. The germline gives CDR1 SGHTA, CDR2 FQGNSA. CDR3 DNA sequence: TGTGCCAGCAGCTTAGCTGGCGCCCTCAATCAGCCCCAGCATTTT. Its translation is CASSLAGALNQPQHF.

The V call is TRBV6-6, the J call TRBJ1-2, with unresolved D. The germline CDR1 and CDR2 sequences are MNHNY and SVGAGI (reference sequence). The V end lost 6 bases, the J end lost 5 bases, and 13 bases lay between the germline ends. The length of the CDR3 is 13 residues. CDR3 residues: CASSPVLGYGYTF. Written as DNA, the CDR3 is TGTGCCAGCAGCCCTGTTTTGGGTTATGGCTACACCTTC.

This clonotype was seen a few times. This chain uses TRBV6-6 with TRBJ2-6, with D uncertain. The CDR3 totals 14 residues. The V and J ends lost 8 bases and 0 bases respectively, with 8 bases between them. CDR1 and CDR2 (germline): MNHNY, SVGAGI (reference sequence). This chain's CDR3 is CASGSPSGANVLTF. The CDR3 DNA sequence: TGTGCCAGCGGGTCTCCCTCTGGGGCCAACGTCCTGACTTTC.

This clonotype came up a few times. This chain connects TRBV6-1 to TRBJ1-2; 7 nucleotides match TRBD1. V dropped 3 bases and J dropped 2; count of bases not matched to a gene: 6. There are 15 residues in the CDR3. Germline assignment: CDR1 MNHNS and CDR2 SASEGT. CDR3 DNA sequence: TGTGCCAGCAGTGAGAGACAGGGATTCAACTATGGCTACACCTTC. Protein product: CASSERQGFNYGYTF.

This clonotype was detected only a few times. The rearrangement joins TRBV6-6 to TRBJ1-5, with D uncertain. Trimming cost V 5 bases and J 11 bases, with 10 bases left between them. Per germline, CDR1 MNHNY and CDR2 SVGAGI (reference sequence). The CDR3 runs 11 residues. Written as DNA, the CDR3 is TGTGCCAGCAGTCCCCCTGGGGCCCAGCATTTT. Translation gives CASSPPGAQHF.

The chain is built from TRBV12-3 or TRBV12-4 and TRBJ2-1; D is possibly TRBD2 (6 bases). The CDR3 length is 12 residues. Deletions cut 11 bases from V and 4 bases from J, with 12 bases between. CDR3 loop: CAGGLSYNEQFF. As DNA, the CDR3 is TGTGCCGGAGGGTTGTCATACAATGAGCAGTTCTTC.

This clonotype has a handful of counts. The J gene is TRBJ2-5, the V gene TRBV7-8; D is undetermined. The germline gives CDR1 SGHVS, CDR2 FQNEAQ. V was cut by 5 bases and J by 4 bases, with 14 bases left in between. This CDR3 is 14 amino acids long. The CDR3, as DNA: TGTGCCAGCAGCCCGGGCCAGTTTCGAGAGACCCAGTACTTC. This translates into CASSPGQFRETQYF.

This clonotype was observed a handful of times. This chain links TRBV11-2 with TRBJ1-6, with D possibly being TRBD1 (5 bases). Trimming left V 1 base short and J 11 bases short, with 12 bases between. Germline V CDR1 and CDR2: SGHAT, FQNNGV. CDR3 size: 14 residues. The CDR3 sequence: CASSLAGHAAPLHF. CDR3 nucleotides: TGTGCCAGCAGCTTAGCTGGACACGCGGCACCCCTCCACTTT.

V is TRBV10-3 and J is TRBJ1-1; 7 positions agree with TRBD1. The CDR3 has 14 residues. With 7 bases clipped from V and 5 bases from J, the junction kept 10 bases outside the gene matches. The V gene's germline CDR1 is ENHRY and CDR2 SYGVKD. CDR3 in amino acids: CAIKAGGLGTEAFF. The DNA of the CDR3 is TGTGCCATCAAGGCAGGGGGGCTTGGGACTGAAGCTTTCTTT.

This clonotype was counted a few times. This chain links TRBV20-1 with TRBJ2-1, with unresolved D. Germline V gene sequence: CDR1 DFQATT, CDR2 SNEGSKA (reference sequence). The germline V and J ends were trimmed by 3 bases and 3 bases, with 12 bases remaining between them. The CDR3 is 14 amino acids. CDR3 DNA sequence: TGCAGTGCTAGTGGTCAGCTAGTCTACAATGAGCAGTTCTTC. This translates into CSASGQLVYNEQFF.

The chain recombines TRBV6-5 with TRBJ1-6; D unclear. Germline V gene sequence: CDR1 MNHEY, CDR2 SVGAGI. This CDR3 contains 13 residues. V shed 2 bases and J shed 7 bases, with 6 bases lying between them. CDR3 bases: TGTGCCAGCAGTTACGATGAGAATTCACCCCTCCACTTT. Protein: CASSYDENSPLHF.

This chain links TRBV20-1 with TRBJ1-1; TRBD1 agrees at 8 bases. Germline V CDR1 and CDR2: DFQATT, SNEGSKA (reference sequence). The CDR3 totals 15 residues. Losses at the gene ends were 0 bases for V and 4 bases for J; bases not matched to a gene: 7. DNA for the CDR3: TGCAGTGCTAGAGATTATGGGACAGGACTCACTGAAGCTTTCTTT. Translating gives CSARDYGTGLTEAFF.

This clonotype came up a few times. V is TRBV6-2 or TRBV6-3 and J is TRBJ2-5; a weak D match, TRBD2 (5 bases). Trimming shortened V by 4 bases and J by 5 bases, and 14 bases separated the two germline ends. The CDR3 spans 14 residues. Germline values: CDR1 MNHEY, CDR2 SVGEGT. CDR3 sequence: CASSFDGLRETQYF. The DNA for the CDR3 is TGTGCCAGCAGTTTTGACGGACTTCGGGAGACCCAGTACTTC.

This clonotype was counted between two and nine times. The V gene is TRBV24-1, the J gene TRBJ2-1, with unresolved D. There are 13 residues in the CDR3. Germline lookup yields CDR1 KGHDR and CDR2 SFDVKD. V lost 4 bases and J lost 7, with 10 bases in between. The CDR3 DNA reads as TGTGCCACCAGTGAGGCGAGTTGGAATGAGCAGTTCTTC. Encoded protein: CATSEASWNEQFF.

This clonotype was observed at least ten times. The chain employs TRBV7-9 and TRBJ2-5; unclear D gene. The germline V gene encodes CDR1 SEHNR and CDR2 FQNEAQ (reference sequence). The CDR3 is made up of 14 amino acids. V lost 0 bases and J 0 bases, leaving 5 bases between the germline ends. The CDR3, as DNA: TGTGCCAGCAGCTTAGCGAGATACCAAGAGACCCAGTACTTC. This codes for CASSLARYQETQYF.